These 27 T cell receptor beta chains came from one sample sequenced in a study of T cells in Graves' hyperthyroidism and ophthalmopathy. RNA transcripts gave rise to amplified TCR beta CDR3 regions. An initial round of RT-PCR targeting the TCR CDR3 relied on the HTBI primer set. TCRdb passed the multiplex PCR reads through MiXCR, listing each CDR3 protein once. Of some 180,000 distinct CDR3 sequences detected, about a sixth appear once; the ten largest clones hold roughly 30%. Source material: blood. The receptors here all came from a woman between 45 and 60 years old with Graves' hyperthyroidism.

The sample holds many counts of this clonotype. This chain links TRBV27 with TRBJ2-2, with D unclear. Germline V CDR1 and CDR2: MNHEY, SMNVEV (reference sequence). Trimming took off 3 bases at V and 7 bases at J, with 12 bases between the two ends. The CDR3 consists of 14 residues. CDR3 residues: CASSFLPESGELFF. CDR3 nucleotide sequence: TGTGCCAGCAGTTTTCTCCCGGAGAGCGGGGAGCTGTTTTTT.

The table lists this clonotype with many counts. V is TRBV5-1 and J is TRBJ2-3; 8 bases map to TRBD2. Germline V lookup: CDR1 SGHRS, CDR2 YFSETQ. The CDR3 runs 14 residues. V was pared by 1 base and J by 6 bases, with 4 bases of the junction left unmatched. The CDR3 bases are TGCGCCAGCAGCTTGACTAGCGGCCTGGATACGCAGTATTTT. Translated, it gives CASSLTSGLDTQYF.

The CDR3 DNA follows: TGCGCCAGCGGCCTGGACAGGGGGTACGAGCAGTACTTC. It is translated as CASGLDRGYEQYF. The chain recombines TRBV5-1 with TRBJ2-7, with 10 bases that match TRBD1. The CDR3 covers 13 residues. Per germline, CDR1 SGHRS and CDR2 YFSETQ. The trim removed 7 bases at V and 4 bases at J, leaving 5 bases unmatched.

This chain joins TRBV6-5 and TRBJ1-5, with 7 bases aligning to TRBD1. Germline values: CDR1 MNHEY, CDR2 SVGAGI. Unmatched junction bases numbered 15, after V lost 7 bases and J lost 6 bases. The CDR3 runs 16 residues. CDR3: CASTYRQGGAIQPQHF. In nucleotides, the CDR3 is TGTGCCAGCACTTATAGACAGGGCGGAGCAATTCAGCCCCAGCATTTT.

This clonotype was seen ten or more times. V is TRBV7-6 and J is TRBJ2-3; the D is unclear. In germline, CDR1 is SGHVS, CDR2 FNYEAQ. This CDR3 has 16 residues. V was trimmed by 3 bases and J by 2 bases, leaving 15 bases between them. The CDR3 DNA follows: TGTGCCAGCAGCTTGCGACCGAAAGGGTCCACAGATACGCAGTATTTT. Its translation: CASSLRPKGSTDTQYF.

This clonotype was detected many times. This chain uses TRBV2 with TRBJ1-4, with a possible D match to TRBD1 (5 bases). Deletions cut 3 bases from V and 8 bases from J, with 16 bases between. Germline V lookup: CDR1 SNHLY, CDR2 FYNNEI. The CDR3 has 15 amino acids. CDR3 sequence reads: CASSDSVRVGEKLFF. The CDR3 DNA is TGTGCCAGCAGTGACTCGGTCAGGGTGGGAGAAAAACTGTTTTTT.

The table lists this clonotype with many counts. Relative to the germline gene, one junction end is altered; a read error may explain this. The CDR3 DNA reads as TGTGCCAGCTGTGAGTTCTCTGGAAACACCATATATTTT. Protein sequence: CASCEFSGNTIYF. The chain employs TRBV2 and TRBJ1-3; D gene uncertain. Germline assignment: CDR1 SNHLY and CDR2 FYNNEI. This CDR3 has 13 residues.

At least ten counts were recorded for this clonotype. This chain joins TRBV7-2 and TRBJ2-5, with D perhaps matching TRBD1 or TRBD2 (5 bases each). Trimming left V 2 bases short and J 5 bases short, with 15 bases between. The CDR3 sequence is 15 residues long. The germline V gene has CDR1 SGHTA and CDR2 FQGNSA. The CDR3 DNA follows: TGTGCCAGCAGCTTATTCGGGCAGGGCGGGGAGACCCAGTACTTC. This codes for CASSLFGQGGETQYF. The entire variable domain, with the rest obtained from reference TRBV7-2 and TRBJ2-5, is as follows: GAGVSQSPSNKVTEKGKDVELRCDPISGHTALYWYRQSLGQGLEFLIYFQGNSAPDKSGLPSDRFSAERTGGSVSTLTIQRTQQEDSAVYLCASSLFGQGGETQYFGPGTRLLVL.

In its sample, this clonotype was seen many times. The chain joins TRBV27 to TRBJ2-7; the D gene is possibly TRBD2 (7 bases). CDR1 and CDR2 from the germline V gene are MNHEY and SMNVEV (reference sequence). V was trimmed by 10 bases and J by 5 bases, leaving 21 bases between them. This CDR3 contains 14 residues. CDR3 amino acids: CATQVPGGVDEQYF. In DNA form, the CDR3 reads TGTGCCACCCAGGTCCCGGGGGGCGTCGACGAGCAGTACTTC.

The rearrangement links TRBV4-2 to TRBJ2-5; D gene ambiguous. Trimming removed 0 bases from V and 9 bases from J, with 11 bases in between. Germline V lookup: CDR1 LGHNA, CDR2 YNFKEQ. The CDR3 has 13 amino acids. The CDR3 spells CASSQDVGRPQYF. CDR3 sequence (DNA): TGTGCCAGCAGCCAAGATGTGGGCCGGCCCCAGTACTTC.

This clonotype was recorded a few times. The V and J genes are TRBV20-1 and TRBJ1-5; no clear D. Trimming stripped 0 bases from V and 4 bases from J, with 13 bases between. The germline V gene has CDR1 DFQATT and CDR2 SNEGSKA (reference sequence). This CDR3 has 15 amino acids. This CDR3 is CSARDEGRFNQPQHF. CDR3 coding DNA: TGCAGTGCTAGAGATGAAGGCCGGTTTAATCAGCCCCAGCATTTT.

The chain uses TRBV14 and TRBJ2-1; the D call may be TRBD1 or TRBD2 (6 bases each). V shed 0 bases and J shed 12 bases, with 27 bases lying between them. CDR1 is SGHDN, CDR2 FVKESK, per germline. The CDR3 spans 18 residues. CDR3 amino acids: CASSQDRRGLALKGWQFF. The CDR3 DNA reads as TGTGCCAGCAGCCAAGATCGTCGGGGGCTAGCCCTTAAAGGATGGCAGTTCTTC.

This clonotype was detected many times. The chain uses TRBV2 and TRBJ1-3, with TRBD1 identical over 10 bases. This CDR3 is built from 15 residues. Unmatched junction bases numbered 4, after V lost 5 bases and J lost 3 bases. Germline loops: CDR1 SNHLY, CDR2 FYNNEI. Here the CDR3 reads CASSRQGAVGNTIYF. CDR3 coding DNA: TGTGCCAGCAGTCGACAGGGGGCGGTTGGAAACACCATATATTTT. The entire variable domain, with the rest obtained from reference TRBV2 and TRBJ1-3, is as follows: EPEVTQTPSHQVTQMGQEVILRCVPISNHLYFYWYRQILGQKVEFLVSFYNNEISEKSEIFDDQFSVERPDGSNFTLKIRSTKLEDSAMYFCASSRQGAVGNTIYFGEGSWLTVV.

This clonotype appeared many times. The chain carries TRBV29-1 and TRBJ1-2; maybe TRBD1 (5 bases). Looked up from germline, CDR1 is SQVTM and CDR2 is ANQGSEA. CDR3 size: 12 residues. The V end lost 4 bases, the J end lost 6 bases, and 12 bases lay between the germline ends. The CDR3 coding sequence is TGCAGCGTTGCAGACAGCCTACATGGCTACACCTTC. Encoded protein: CSVADSLHGYTF.

This chain connects TRBV28 to TRBJ1-1, with 7 bases matching TRBD1. The germline CDR1 and CDR2 sequences are MDHEN and SYDVKM. CDR3 length: 13 residues. Losses at the gene ends were 3 bases for V and 11 bases for J; bases not matched to a gene: 9. The chain's CDR3 is CASSFGLTGAAFF. The CDR3 DNA reads as TGTGCCAGCAGTTTTGGGTTAACAGGGGCGGCTTTCTTT.

Ten or more counts support this clonotype. V and J are TRBV7-8 and TRBJ1-5; no clear D gene. This CDR3 is built from 15 residues. Germline assignment: CDR1 SGHVS and CDR2 FQNEAQ. Trimming pared 5 bases from V and 3 bases from J, leaving 14 bases between. CDR3 sequence: CASSLLNSLNQPQHF. As DNA, the CDR3 is TGTGCCAGCAGCCTACTGAACAGCCTCAATCAGCCCCAGCATTTT.

Ten or more counts support this clonotype. The J gene is TRBJ1-1, the V gene TRBV13; TRBD1 aligns across 8 bases. The CDR3 consists of 14 residues. Germline V gene sequence: CDR1 PRHDT, CDR2 FYEKMQ (reference sequence). The V segment lost 4 bases and the J segment 6 bases; nucleotides outside the gene matches: 7. In DNA form, the CDR3 reads TGTGCCAGCAGCTGGCAGGGGGCGAATTCTGAAGCTTTCTTT. Translation: CASSWQGANSEAFF.

This clonotype came up many times. The V and J genes are TRBV7-2 and TRBJ2-2; D gene uncertain. Germline CDR1 is SGHTA and CDR2 is FQGNSA. V lost 3 bases to trimming and J lost 7 bases, with 18 bases between them. The CDR3 runs 16 residues. CDR3 sequence reads: CASSLWVSADDGELFF. The CDR3, as DNA: TGTGCCAGCAGCTTGTGGGTTTCAGCAGATGACGGGGAGCTGTTTTTT.

This clonotype was detected a few times. The rearrangement joins TRBV27 to TRBJ2-7, with 7 positions matching TRBD1. The trim removed 6 bases at V and 3 bases at J, leaving 8 bases unmatched. The germline V gene encodes CDR1 MNHEY and CDR2 SMNVEV (reference sequence). The CDR3 runs 14 residues. CDR3 in amino acids: CASSPGTAYYEQYF. The CDR3 DNA sequence: TGTGCCAGCAGCCCCGGGACAGCTTACTACGAGCAGTACTTC.

This clonotype has a count of ten or more. The chain uses TRBV7-3 and TRBJ1-1; D is perhaps TRBD1 (5 bases). Looked up from germline, CDR1 is SGHTA and CDR2 is FQGTGA. The CDR3 is 13 residues long. V lost 3 bases, J lost 4 bases, and 9 bases lay in between. CDR3 sequence (DNA): TGTGCCAGCAGCTTCCGTCAGGGCACTGAAGCTTTCTTT. Residues: CASSFRQGTEAFF.

This clonotype was detected ten times or more. The V call is TRBV29-1, the J call TRBJ2-4; D perhaps matches TRBD1 (5 bases). V was shortened by 5 bases and J by 11 bases, with 22 bases between the two germline ends. This CDR3 contains 14 residues. The germline CDR1 and CDR2 sequences are SQVTM and ANQGSEA. The CDR3 coding sequence is TGCAGCGTTTTAAGTACAGGTTCATATGGGGTTCAGTACTTC. Residues: CSVLSTGSYGVQYF.

The rearrangement links TRBV12-3 or TRBV12-4 to TRBJ2-5; D gene unclear. The CDR3 covers 14 residues. V lost 3 bases and J lost 1, with 9 bases in between. The CDR3 sequence is CASSFPSGQETQYF. CDR3 sequence (DNA): TGTGCCAGCAGTTTTCCTTCGGGCCAAGAGACCCAGTACTTC.

This clonotype was detected ten times or more. CDR3: CASVRERIYEQYF. The CDR3 bases are TGTGCCAGCGTCCGGGAGAGGATCTACGAGCAGTACTTC. The J gene is TRBJ2-7, the V gene TRBV2, with a tentative D call TRBD2 (6 bases). CDR3 length equals 13 residues. V was pared by 8 bases and J by 3 bases, with 14 bases between. From germline, CDR1 is SNHLY and CDR2 FYNNEI.

This clonotype was observed many times. The gene calls are TRBV29-1 and TRBJ1-2; TRBD1 agrees at 7 bases. Per germline, CDR1 SQVTM and CDR2 ANQGSEA. Trimming took 2 bases from V and 8 from J; bases not matched to a gene: 2. The CDR3 covers 11 residues. The CDR3 is CSVELGQGYTF. CDR3 DNA: TGCAGCGTTGAATTGGGACAGGGCTACACCTTC.

This clonotype has only a few counts. The V gene is TRBV9, the J gene TRBJ1-1; D ambiguous. CDR1 is SGDLS, CDR2 YYNGEE, per germline. The CDR3 extends over 13 amino acids. With 5 bases removed from V and 5 bases from J, the gap between germline ends came to 13 bases. CDR3 DNA sequence: TGTGCCAGCAGTCCAGGCAGGTGGACTGAAGCTTTCTTT. Translation: CASSPGRWTEAFF.

This clonotype has a handful of counts. The chain has TRBV9 and TRBJ1-6; D gene ambiguous. From germline, CDR1 is SGDLS and CDR2 YYNGEE. V was clipped by 1 base and J by 8 bases, with 7 bases between them. The CDR3 covers 13 residues. The chain's CDR3 is CASSVRYDSPLHF. CDR3 DNA sequence: TGTGCCAGCAGCGTACGATACGATTCACCCCTCCACTTT.

At least ten counts were recorded for this clonotype. The chain is built from TRBV5-1 and TRBJ2-3, with TRBD1 matching 7 bases. After removal of 4 bases from V and 0 bases from J, the junction contained 2 bases not matched to a gene. There are 14 residues in the CDR3. The V gene's germline CDR1 is SGHRS and CDR2 YFSETQ. The CDR3 region is CASSLGQSTDTQYF. Here the CDR3 DNA reads TGCGCCAGCAGCCTGGGACAGAGCACAGATACGCAGTATTTT. The complete variable domain, with remaining parts taken from reference TRBV5-1 and TRBJ2-3, reads KAGVTQTPRYLIKTRGQQVTLSCSPISGHRSVSWYQQTPGQGLQFLFEYFSETQRNKGNFPGRFSGRQFSNSRSEMNVSTLELGDSALYLCASSLGQSTDTQYFGPGTRLTVL.